One and the same sample provided the 25 T cell receptor beta chains below, sequenced in a study of blood T cell repertoires in COVID-19. The repertoire was sequenced with immunoSEQ multiplex PCR; TCRdb's copy has only in-frame clones and lacks some. Of 120,000 to 150,000 clones listed, roughly four fifths are singletons. What was sequenced was peripheral blood. These receptors were collected from a human donor with acute or convalescent COVID-19. The donor label of this sample is uncertain.

The chain has TRBV2 and TRBJ2-2, with 7 bases that match TRBD1. CDR1 and CDR2 from the germline V gene are SNHLY and FYNNEI. The CDR3 is 15 amino acids. V shed 4 bases, J shed 0 bases, and the junction held 2 bases outside the gene matches. CDR3 amino acids: CASSVGQPNTGELFF. The CDR3 DNA sequence: TGTGCCAGCAGTGTGGGACAGCCGAACACCGGGGAGCTGTTTTTT.

The rearrangement links TRBV5-1 to TRBJ2-7; 8 bases map to TRBD1. The CDR3 contains 14 residues. V lost 4 bases to trimming and J lost 4 bases; unmatched junction nucleotides: 7. Germline V gene data show CDR1 as SGHRS and CDR2 as YFSETQ. CDR3: CASSPRTGPYEQYF. The CDR3 DNA reads as TGCGCCAGCAGCCCCCGGACAGGGCCTTACGAGCAGTACTTC.

The V gene is TRBV5-1, the J gene TRBJ1-3; D may be TRBD1 (5 bases). The CDR3 is 16 residues long. Germline V gives CDR1 SGHRS, CDR2 YFSETQ. V was shortened by 0 bases and J by 0 bases, with 10 bases between the two germline ends. The CDR3 DNA is TGCGCCAGCAGCTTGGCGGTGGGGGGCTCTGGAAACACCATATATTTT. Its protein product is CASSLAVGGSGNTIYF. Full variable domain (outside the CDR3, taken from reference TRBV5-1 and TRBJ1-3): KAGVTQTPRYLIKTRGQQVTLSCSPISGHRSVSWYQQTPGQGLQFLFEYFSETQRNKGNFPGRFSGRQFSNSRSEMNVSTLELGDSALYLCASSLAVGGSGNTIYFGEGSWLTVV.

This chain uses TRBV5-1 with TRBJ2-1; 9 bases line up with TRBD1. J was trimmed by 4 bases and V by 7 bases; bases with no gene match: 12. There are 16 residues in the CDR3. Germline-derived CDR1 and CDR2 are SGHRS and YFSETQ. CDR3: CASGDRARGGYNEQFF. CDR3 nucleotide sequence: TGCGCCAGCGGGGACAGGGCTCGTGGCGGGTACAATGAGCAGTTCTTC.

The DNA for the CDR3 is TGTGCCAGCAGCGCGGGACAGGCTAACTATGGCTACACCTTC. This codes for CASSAGQANYGYTF. V usage is TRBV7-2 and J usage is TRBJ1-2; 8 nucleotides align to TRBD1. This CDR3 comprises 14 residues. V lost 5 bases, J lost 0 bases, and 2 bases stayed unmatched. Germline loops: CDR1 SGHTA, CDR2 FQGNSA.

The chain combines TRBV29-1 with TRBJ1-2; TRBD1 agrees at 7 bases. V trimming: 6 bases; J trimming: 5 bases; junction bases outside the gene matches: 9. The CDR3 has 13 amino acids. Looked up from germline, CDR1 is SQVTM and CDR2 is ANQGSEA. The CDR3 bases are TGCAGCGTCGACAGGGCCGGCGTTTATGGCTACACCTTC. Residues: CSVDRAGVYGYTF.

CDR3 sequence reads: CASSPTSGGSTDTQYF. The CDR3 region has the DNA TGTGCCAGCTCACCGACTAGCGGGGGTAGCACAGATACGCAGTATTTT. The J gene is TRBJ2-3, the V gene TRBV18; 12 bases line up with TRBD2. Germline values: CDR1 KGHSH, CDR2 LQKENI. The CDR3 has 16 residues. The V and J ends lost 3 bases and 0 bases, in that order; junction bases with no gene match: 1.

This clone was recorded a few times. The V and J genes are TRBV5-1 and TRBJ2-5; 8 nucleotides match TRBD1. Germline CDR1 SGHRS, CDR2 YFSETQ. CDR3 length: 14 residues. Losses at the gene ends were 3 bases for V and 4 bases for J; bases not matched to a gene: 5. The CDR3 bases are TGCGCCAGCAGCTCCGGACAGGGAATAGAGACCCAGTACTTC. Translated, it gives CASSSGQGIETQYF.

The chain recombines TRBV7-2 with TRBJ2-4, with D unclear. This CDR3 is built from 16 residues. Germline CDR1 and CDR2: SGHTA and FQGNSA. Trimming shortened V by 4 bases and J by 0 bases, and 13 bases separated the two germline ends. The DNA of the CDR3 is TGTGCCAGCAGCTCCAGGAAGATTCTAGCCAAAAACATTCAGTACTTC. It encodes CASSSRKILAKNIQYF.

The V and J genes are TRBV7-8 and TRBJ2-1, with 11 bases identical to TRBD1. The CDR3 extends over 14 amino acids. Trimming took 4 bases from V and 9 from J; bases not matched to a gene: 5. From germline, CDR1 is SGHVS and CDR2 FQNEAQ. The DNA of the CDR3 is TGTGCCAGCAGCTCAGGACAGGGGGCAGGTGAGCAGTTCTTC. Amino acids: CASSSGQGAGEQFF.

The gene calls are TRBV18 and TRBJ2-3, with D possibly being TRBD1 (6 bases). The CDR3 is 13 amino acids. CDR1 is KGHSH and CDR2 is LQKENI in the germline V gene. V lost 3 bases, J lost 4 bases, and 8 bases lay in between. CDR3 bases: TGTGCCAGCTCACCTTCAGGGGCAGATACGCAGTATTTT. Residues: CASSPSGADTQYF.

The chain is built from TRBV9 and TRBJ2-3; maybe TRBD2 (6 bases). The CDR3 sequence is 12 residues long. Germline CDR1 SGDLS, CDR2 YYNGEE. Trimming shortened V by 0 bases and J by 8 bases, and 7 bases separated the two germline ends. CDR3 bases: TGTGCCAGCAGCGTAGTGGAGGGTACGCAGTATTTT. It encodes CASSVVEGTQYF.

This chain links TRBV6-5 with TRBJ1-6; 7 bases line up with TRBD1. The V gene end was trimmed by 6 bases and the J gene end by 5 bases; junction bases not matched to a gene: 7. The germline gives CDR1 MNHEY, CDR2 SVGAGI. The CDR3 contains 15 residues. CDR3 DNA sequence: TGTGCCAGCAGATCCCCGGGACAGAATAATTCACCCCTCCACTTT. Its translation is CASRSPGQNNSPLHF.

This chain connects TRBV4-2 to TRBJ1-5, with D unclear. V was shortened by 0 bases and J by 3 bases, with 9 bases between the two germline ends. The CDR3 is made up of 15 amino acids. Germline assignment: CDR1 LGHNA and CDR2 YNFKEQ. CDR3: CASSQDGQHNQPQHF. CDR3 bases: TGTGCCAGCAGCCAAGATGGGCAGCACAATCAGCCCCAGCATTTT.

This chain connects TRBV7-3 to TRBJ2-2, with no clear D. The V end was cut by 5 bases, the J end by 2 bases, with 6 bases between. CDR1 is SGHTA, CDR2 FQGTGA, per germline. The CDR3 has 13 residues. The CDR3 region is CASSRSNTGELFF. In DNA form, the CDR3 reads TGTGCCAGCAGCCGGAGCAACACCGGGGAGCTGTTTTTT.

The CDR3 reads CASSQGGSTIYEQYF. As DNA, the CDR3 is TGCGCCAGCAGCCAAGGGGGCTCAACTATCTACGAGCAGTACTTC. This rearrangement joins TRBV5-1 to TRBJ2-7; 7 bases agree with TRBD1. Per the germline V gene, CDR1 is SGHRS and CDR2 is YFSETQ. The CDR3 is 15 amino acids. Germline trimming cut 4 bases from V and 3 bases from J; bases unmatched to any gene: 10.

The table lists this clone with a count of one. The chain combines TRBV7-9 with TRBJ2-4; D possibly corresponds to TRBD2 (6 bases). Germline V lookup: CDR1 SEHNR, CDR2 FQNEAQ (reference sequence). The CDR3 has 16 amino acids. Trimming stripped 1 base from V and 0 bases from J, with 10 bases between. Written as DNA, the CDR3 is TGTGCCAGCAGCTTAGGGGCGGGAATAGCCAAAAACATTCAGTACTTC. Residues: CASSLGAGIAKNIQYF.

This clone was found a few times. The chain combines TRBV4-1 with TRBJ1-4, with D maybe TRBD1 (5 bases). The CDR3 is made up of 16 amino acids. Trimming took off 3 bases at V and 0 bases at J, with 11 bases between the two ends. The germline V gene encodes CDR1 MGHRA and CDR2 YSYEKL. As DNA, the CDR3 is TGCGCCAGCAGCCAGGGGCCCTATGCAACTAATGAAAAACTGTTTTTT. It translates to CASSQGPYATNEKLFF.

The chain is built from TRBV30 and TRBJ2-3; D is possibly TRBD2 (7 bases). CDR3 length: 14 amino acids. V was shortened by 3 bases and J by 3 bases, with 13 bases between the two germline ends. Germline assignment: CDR1 GTSNPN and CDR2 SVGIG (reference sequence). The CDR3 bases are TGTGCCTGGAGCGGGGGGCCGGGTACAGATACGCAGTATTTT. Protein sequence: CAWSGGPGTDTQYF.

V and J are TRBV30 and TRBJ1-3; D is uncertain. V gave up 3 bases and J gave up 2 bases, with 11 bases separating them. The length of the CDR3 is 14 residues. CDR1 and CDR2 from the germline V gene are GTSNPN and SVGIG (reference sequence). The CDR3 reads CAWSRGNAGNTIYF. CDR3 sequence (DNA): TGTGCCTGGAGCAGAGGGAATGCTGGAAACACCATATATTTT.

This chain links TRBV12-5 with TRBJ2-2, with 8 bases matching TRBD1. The CDR3 sequence is 16 residues long. Per germline, CDR1 LGHNT and CDR2 FRNRAP. Unmatched junction bases numbered 9, after V lost 5 bases and J lost 4 bases. CDR3 region: CASGPEDRVTTGELFF. The CDR3 DNA reads TGTGCTAGTGGTCCCGAGGACAGGGTAACCACCGGGGAGCTGTTTTTT.

The chain joins TRBV18 to TRBJ2-3, with 12 bases lining up with TRBD2. CDR1 and CDR2 from the germline V gene are KGHSH and LQKENI. With V trimmed by 4 bases and J by 0 bases, 2 bases remained unmatched. This CDR3 contains 16 residues. CDR3 bases: TGTGCCAGCTCACTGACTAGCGGGGGTAGCACAGATACGCAGTATTTT. The encoded protein is CASSLTSGGSTDTQYF.

V gene TRBV20-1 combines with J gene TRBJ1-1; the match to TRBD1 covers 7 bases. The junction had 2 bases not matched to a gene; V was cut back by 3 bases and J by 1 base. The germline V gene has CDR1 DFQATT and CDR2 SNEGSKA (reference sequence). The CDR3 totals 13 residues. The CDR3 here is CSASRQGNTEAFF. In DNA, the CDR3 is TGCAGTGCTAGTAGACAGGGGAACACTGAAGCTTTCTTT.

This chain links TRBV2 with TRBJ2-1; weak D call: TRBD2 (5 bases). Germline V gene lookup returns CDR1 SNHLY and CDR2 FYNNEI. V lost 7 bases, J lost 0 bases, and 16 bases lay in between. The CDR3 contains 16 residues. CDR3 residues: CASNLQGGASYNEQFF. Here the CDR3 DNA reads TGTGCCAGCAATCTTCAAGGAGGAGCCTCCTACAATGAGCAGTTCTTC.

This clone occurred once. This rearrangement joins TRBV4-2 to TRBJ1-2; 7 nucleotides line up with TRBD1. V gave up 3 bases and J gave up 5 bases; unmatched junction bases: 9. CDR3 length equals 15 residues. In germline, CDR1 is LGHNA, CDR2 YNFKEQ. The CDR3 region is CASSHSTGQKYGYTF. The CDR3 coding sequence is TGTGCCAGCAGCCACAGTACGGGACAGAAATATGGCTACACCTTC.